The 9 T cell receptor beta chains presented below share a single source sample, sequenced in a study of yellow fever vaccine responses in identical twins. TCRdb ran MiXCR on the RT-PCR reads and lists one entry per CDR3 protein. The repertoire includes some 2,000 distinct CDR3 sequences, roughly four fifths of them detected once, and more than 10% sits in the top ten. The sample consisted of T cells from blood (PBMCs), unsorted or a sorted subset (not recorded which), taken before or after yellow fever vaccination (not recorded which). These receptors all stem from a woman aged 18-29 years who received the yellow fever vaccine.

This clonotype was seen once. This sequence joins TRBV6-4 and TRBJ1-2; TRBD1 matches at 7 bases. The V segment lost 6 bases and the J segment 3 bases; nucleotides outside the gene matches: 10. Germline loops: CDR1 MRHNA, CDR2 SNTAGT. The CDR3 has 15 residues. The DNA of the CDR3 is TGTGCCAGCAGGGACAGGTTGTTCACCGACTATGGCTACACCTTC. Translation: CASRDRLFTDYGYTF.

CDR3: CSVVGEGAKNIQYF. The CDR3 DNA sequence: TGCAGCGTTGTTGGGGAAGGAGCCAAAAACATTCAGTACTTC. The V gene is TRBV29-1, the J gene TRBJ2-4, with unresolved D. Germline-derived CDR1 and CDR2 are SQVTM and ANQGSEA. The CDR3 runs to 14 residues. V gave up 4 bases and J gave up 0 bases, with 10 bases separating them.

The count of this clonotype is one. The CDR3 reads CASSFFGGNYEQYF. In DNA, the CDR3 is TGTGCCAGCAGCTTCTTTGGTGGGAACTACGAGCAGTACTTC. This rearrangement joins TRBV11-2 to TRBJ2-7; D remains unclear. The CDR3 contains 14 residues. Germline V CDR1 and CDR2: SGHAT, FQNNGV. V lost 3 bases, J lost 3 bases, and 12 bases lay in between.

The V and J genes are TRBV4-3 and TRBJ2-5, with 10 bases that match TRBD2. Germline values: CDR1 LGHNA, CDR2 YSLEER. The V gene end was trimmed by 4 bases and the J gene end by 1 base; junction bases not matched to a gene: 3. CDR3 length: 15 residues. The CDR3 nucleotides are TGCGCCAGCAGCCCAGGACTAGCGGCCCAAGAGACCCAGTACTTC. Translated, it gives CASSPGLAAQETQYF.

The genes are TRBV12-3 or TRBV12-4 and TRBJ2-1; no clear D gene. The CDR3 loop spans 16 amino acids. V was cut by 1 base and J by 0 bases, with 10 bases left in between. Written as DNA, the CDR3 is TGTGCCAGCAGTTTAGACCAGACGAGCTCCTACAATGAGCAGTTCTTC. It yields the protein CASSLDQTSSYNEQFF.

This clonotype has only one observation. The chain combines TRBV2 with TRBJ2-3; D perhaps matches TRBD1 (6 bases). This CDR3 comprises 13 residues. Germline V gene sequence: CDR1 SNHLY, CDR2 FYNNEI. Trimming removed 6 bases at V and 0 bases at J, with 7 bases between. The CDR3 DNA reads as TGTGCCAGCAGGGACAGAAGCACAGATACGCAGTATTTT. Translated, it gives CASRDRSTDTQYF.

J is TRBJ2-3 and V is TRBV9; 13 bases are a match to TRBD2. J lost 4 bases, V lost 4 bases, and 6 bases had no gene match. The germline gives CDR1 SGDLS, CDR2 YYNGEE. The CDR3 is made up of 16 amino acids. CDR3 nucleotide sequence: TGTGCCAGCAGCTCTACTAGCGGGGGGGCCGCAGATACGCAGTATTTT. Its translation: CASSSTSGGAADTQYF. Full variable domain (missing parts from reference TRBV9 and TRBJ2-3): DSGVTQTPKHLITATGQRVTLRCSPRSGDLSVYWYQQSLDQGLQFLIQYYNGEERAKGNILERFSAQQFPDLHSELNLSSLELGDSALYFCASSSTSGGAADTQYFGPGTRLTVL.

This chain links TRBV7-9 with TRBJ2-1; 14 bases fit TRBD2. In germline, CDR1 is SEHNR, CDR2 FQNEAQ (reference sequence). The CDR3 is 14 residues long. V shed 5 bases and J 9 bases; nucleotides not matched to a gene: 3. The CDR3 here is CASSPGLAGVEQFF. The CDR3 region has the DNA TGTGCCAGCAGCCCGGGACTAGCGGGAGTTGAGCAGTTCTTC.

The chain's CDR3 is CASSLEREQETQYF. CDR3 in DNA: TGTGCCAGCAGCTTAGAAAGGGAGCAAGAGACCCAGTACTTC. The J gene is TRBJ2-5, the V gene TRBV11-1; D perhaps matches TRBD2 (5 bases). The CDR3 is made up of 14 amino acids. CDR1 and CDR2 from the germline V gene are SGHAT and FQDESV (reference sequence). The germline V and J ends were trimmed by 1 base and 2 bases, with 8 bases remaining between them.